The 20 T cell receptor beta chains reported below all come from one sample, sequenced in a study of beta chain features in type 1 diabetes. The study's findings and limits: Across all four CD4+ subsets, people with type 1 diabetes showed modestly shorter TCRB CDR3s.

Their antigens are not known. cDNA synthesis used the whole RNA isolate, giving expressed TCRB sequences. Assay: immunoSEQ multiplex PCR; the TCRdb copy retains only in-frame clones and omits some. The repertoire includes 300,000 to 350,000 clones, around an eighth of them detected once, and 0.015% sits in the top ten. Sequencing used naive CD4+ T cells from blood. The source of these receptors is a woman aged 18-30 years with type 1 diabetes.

The V call is TRBV7-2, the J call TRBJ2-5, with D possibly matching TRBD1 (5 bases). V was shortened by 6 bases and J by 5 bases, with 13 bases between the two germline ends. The CDR3 is 13 amino acids. Germline CDR1 reads SGHTA; CDR2 reads FQGNSA. The CDR3 protein is CASSSRQRETQYF. The CDR3 coding sequence is TGTGCCAGCAGTTCAAGACAGAGGGAGACCCAGTACTTC.

This clone has a handful of counts. This chain joins TRBV7-2 and TRBJ2-5, with TRBD2 matching 10 bases. CDR1 and CDR2 (germline): SGHTA, FQGNSA. The CDR3 contains 14 residues. V lost 3 bases, J lost 4 bases, and 2 bases stayed unmatched. CDR3 nucleotides: TGTGCCAGCAGCTTCGGGACTAGCGTAGAGACCCAGTACTTC. Its translation is CASSFGTSVETQYF.

This clone was detected only a few times. The rearrangement links TRBV4-2 to TRBJ2-5; TRBD2 is a possible D gene (8 bases). The germline V and J ends were trimmed by 0 bases and 2 bases, with 22 bases remaining between them. The CDR3 runs 19 residues. The germline gives CDR1 LGHNA, CDR2 YNFKEQ. DNA of the CDR3: TGTGCCAGCAGCCAAGAAGCGGGGGACAGCCAAATTTCACAAGAGACCCAGTACTTC. It encodes CASSQEAGDSQISQETQYF.

The table lists this clone with a few counts. The J gene is TRBJ2-2, the V gene TRBV29-1, with D uncertain. The germline V gene encodes CDR1 SQVTM and CDR2 ANQGSEA. The CDR3 length is 12 residues. V was clipped by 2 bases and J by 6 bases, with 7 bases between them. This CDR3 is CSVERVAGELFF. In DNA, the CDR3 is TGCAGCGTTGAAAGAGTGGCCGGGGAGCTGTTTTTT.

The chain uses TRBV18 and TRBJ2-2, with D perhaps TRBD2 (5 bases). The V gene lost 3 bases and the J gene lost 0 bases, with 14 bases spanning the gap. This CDR3 is built from 17 residues. Germline lookup yields CDR1 KGHSH and CDR2 LQKENI. This CDR3 reads CASSPSTGWSNTGELFF. The DNA of the CDR3 is TGTGCCAGCTCACCTTCTACGGGGTGGTCGAACACCGGGGAGCTGTTTTTT.

This clone was found a few times. The chain has TRBV5-4 and TRBJ2-5; possible D gene TRBD1, 7 bases. V shed 7 bases and J shed 0 bases, with 13 bases lying between them. The CDR3 runs 14 residues. Per germline, CDR1 SGHNT and CDR2 YYREEE (reference sequence). The DNA of the CDR3 is TGTGCCAGCCGCGGGGACAGCCACCAAGAGACCCAGTACTTC. Its translation is CASRGDSHQETQYF.

The sample holds a few counts of this clone. The J gene is TRBJ2-5, the V gene TRBV5-1, with 8 bases lining up with TRBD2. Unmatched junction bases numbered 13, after V lost 4 bases and J lost 5 bases. CDR1 is SGHRS, CDR2 YFSETQ, per germline. The CDR3 length is 16 residues. The CDR3 nucleotides read TGCGCCAGCAGCCGCTCTCGACTAGCGCAAACGGAGACCCAGTACTTC. Amino acid sequence: CASSRSRLAQTETQYF.

This clone was picked up a small number of times. The V call is TRBV7-9, the J call TRBJ2-1; TRBD1 might be the D (6 bases). Germline V CDR1 and CDR2: SEHNR, FQNEAQ (reference sequence). The ends were cut back, 11 bases at V and 3 bases at J, with 14 bases in the middle. There are 13 residues in the CDR3. CDR3 protein: CASRGGVYNEQFF. CDR3 bases: TGTGCCTCCCGTGGGGGCGTCTACAATGAGCAGTTCTTC.

The chain recombines TRBV11-2 with TRBJ2-1, with 9 nucleotides matching TRBD2. V lost 5 bases to trimming and J lost 10 bases; unmatched junction nucleotides: 3. Germline V lookup: CDR1 SGHAT, CDR2 FQNNGV. The CDR3 length is 12 residues. The CDR3 loop is CASSRSGREQFF. CDR3 nucleotide sequence: TGTGCCAGCAGCCGTAGCGGGAGAGAGCAGTTCTTC.

The table lists this clone with a few counts. This chain connects TRBV6-6 to TRBJ2-1; 7 bases align to TRBD1. This CDR3 spans 12 amino acids. Germline CDR1 and CDR2: MNHNY and SVGAGI (reference sequence). V gave up 10 bases and J gave up 2 bases; unmatched junction bases: 2. The CDR3, as DNA: TGTGCCATAGGGACAGCCTACAATGAGCAGTTCTTC. Amino acid sequence: CAIGTAYNEQFF.

The genes are TRBV5-4 and TRBJ1-2; the match to TRBD1 covers 8 bases. V was pared by 0 bases and J by 8 bases, with 6 bases of the junction left unmatched. The CDR3 loop spans 14 amino acids. Looked up from germline, CDR1 is SGHNT and CDR2 is YYREEE (reference sequence). CDR3 sequence (DNA): TGTGCCAGCAGCTTGGGGACAGGGAGGGCAGGCTACACCTTC. It translates to CASSLGTGRAGYTF. The full variable domain, rest sourced from reference TRBV5-4 and TRBJ1-2, is ETGVTQSPTHLIKTRGQQVTLRCSSQSGHNTVSWYQQALGQGPQFIFQYYREEENGRGNFPPRFSGLQFPNYSSELNVNALELDDSALYLCASSLGTGRAGYTFGSGTRLTVV.

A few counts support this clone. The chain has TRBV20-1 and TRBJ2-2; D possibly corresponds to TRBD1 (6 bases). CDR1 is DFQATT, CDR2 SNEGSKA, per germline (reference sequence). This CDR3 has 11 amino acids. Between the trimmed V and J ends, which lost 5 bases and 6 bases, there was a span of 7 bases. The CDR3 nucleotides are TGCAGTGCTTGGGGGCCCGGGGAGCTGTTTTTT. Translating gives CSAWGPGELFF.

This clone was counted only a few times. The chain employs TRBV7-2 and TRBJ2-7, with 7 bases lining up with TRBD2. From germline, CDR1 is SGHTA and CDR2 FQGNSA. The CDR3 is 15 residues long. With 5 bases clipped from V and 3 bases from J, the junction kept 10 bases outside the gene matches. The CDR3 region is CASSPEGGVYYEQYV. The CDR3 DNA sequence: TGTGCCAGCAGCCCAGAGGGAGGGGTCTACTACGAGCAGTACGTC.

The V call is TRBV11-2, the J call TRBJ2-5, with D possibly matching TRBD2 (5 bases). CDR1 and CDR2 (germline): SGHAT, FQNNGV. Trimming pared 5 bases from V and 2 bases from J, leaving 9 bases between. This CDR3 has 13 residues. The CDR3 coding sequence is TGTGCCAGCAGCCCGAGGACTCAAGAGACCCAGTACTTC. It yields the protein CASSPRTQETQYF.

This clone was seen only a few times. J is TRBJ2-5 and V is TRBV7-8; TRBD2 aligns across 11 bases. J lost 7 bases, V lost 1 base, and 8 bases had no gene match. This CDR3 comprises 16 residues. CDR1 SGHVS and CDR2 FQNEAQ come from the germline V gene. The CDR3 nucleotides read TGTGCCAGCAGCTTAGGGTCCACTACTAGCGGGGGGACCCAGTACTTC. Protein sequence: CASSLGSTTSGGTQYF.

The chain carries TRBV18 and TRBJ2-3; 7 bases align to TRBD2. Germline V gives CDR1 KGHSH, CDR2 LQKENI. With V trimmed by 2 bases and J by 1 base, 3 bases remained unmatched. The CDR3 spans 15 residues. CDR3 in DNA: TGTGCCAGCTCACCATACGCGGGAGGCACAGATACGCAGTATTTT. This translates into CASSPYAGGTDTQYF.

CDR3 loop: CASSARPGLAGPKDNEQFF. CDR3 sequence (DNA): TGTGCCAGCAGCGCCCGGCCCGGACTAGCGGGGCCGAAGGACAATGAGCAGTTCTTC. J is TRBJ2-1 and V is TRBV11-3; 12 bases are shared with TRBD2. Germline CDR1 and CDR2: SGHNT and YENEEA. J was trimmed by 5 bases and V by 5 bases; bases with no gene match: 16. The CDR3 covers 19 residues.

This clone was detected only a few times. V usage is TRBV18 and J usage is TRBJ2-7; 7 nucleotides match TRBD1. This CDR3 region has 14 residues. The V and J ends lost 3 bases and 7 bases, in that order; junction bases with no gene match: 9. The germline gives CDR1 KGHSH, CDR2 LQKENI. DNA of the CDR3: TGTGCCAGCTCACCCACGACAGGGTATGGGGAGCAGTACGTC. Residues: CASSPTTGYGEQYV.

This clone occurred a few times. As DNA, the CDR3 is TGTGCCAGCAGCTTATCACCCCTAGCGGGAGTAAAGACCCAGTACTTC. Translated: CASSLSPLAGVKTQYF. The chain uses TRBV7-2 and TRBJ2-5; 10 bases map to TRBD2. The ends lost 2 bases at V and 6 bases at J; junction bases unmatched: 9. This CDR3 comprises 16 residues. Germline values: CDR1 SGHTA, CDR2 FQGNSA.

This clone occurred a few times. V and J are TRBV4-1 and TRBJ2-3; 8 bases are shared with TRBD2. V was clipped by 0 bases and J by 8 bases; unmatched bases: 7. Germline assignment: CDR1 MGHRA and CDR2 YSYEKL. The CDR3 totals 15 residues. In DNA form, the CDR3 reads TGCGCCAGCAGCCAAGATCGAAGCGGGAGCGTTACGCAGTATTTT. Translating it yields CASSQDRSGSVTQYF.